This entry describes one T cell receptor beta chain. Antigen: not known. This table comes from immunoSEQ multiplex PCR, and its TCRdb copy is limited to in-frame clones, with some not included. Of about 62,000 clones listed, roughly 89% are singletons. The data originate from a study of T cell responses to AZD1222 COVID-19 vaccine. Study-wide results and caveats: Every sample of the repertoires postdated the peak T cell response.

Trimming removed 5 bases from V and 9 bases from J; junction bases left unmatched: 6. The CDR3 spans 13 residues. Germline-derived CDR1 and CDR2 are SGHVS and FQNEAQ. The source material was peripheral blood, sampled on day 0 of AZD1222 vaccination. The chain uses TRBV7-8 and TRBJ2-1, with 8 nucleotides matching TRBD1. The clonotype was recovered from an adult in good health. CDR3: CASSPATGVEQFF. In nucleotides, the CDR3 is TGTGCCAGCAGCCCGGCGACAGGGGTTGAGCAGTTCTTC.